The source of this TCR beta chain is a study of T-cell memory formation after mild COVID-19. General study results and limits: Clones that contracted clustered mainly in CM and EM if CD4+ and in EMRA if CD8+. Nothing showed for sure that second-wave clones peaking on day 37 were SARS-CoV-2 specific. Later expanders leaned CD4+, whereas clones that contracted between day 15 and 85 were balanced CD4/CD8.

Remarks on this clonotype: Antigen specificity is unknown.

5'RACE with constant-segment primers built TCRalpha and TCRbeta cDNA libraries with UMIs. One entry per CDR3 protein results from TCRdb running MiXCR on the 5' RACE reads. The table shows approximately 480,000 distinct CDR3 sequences, with 15% to 20% occurring only once. Germline CDR1 is SGHDT and CDR2 is YYEEEE. This CDR3 is 13 amino acids long. V lost 4 bases and J 0 bases, leaving 4 bases between the germline ends. The gene calls are TRBV5-6 and TRBJ1-4; D uncertain. Sequenced material: PBMCs or a T cell subset sorted from them (not recorded which). The TCR comes from an adult woman who had mild COVID-19 (a few samples of this study predate the infection). Cell type and time point are not known. The CDR3 is CASSHATNEKLFF. For the CDR3, the DNA is TGTGCCAGCAGCCATGCAACTAATGAAAAACTGTTTTTT.